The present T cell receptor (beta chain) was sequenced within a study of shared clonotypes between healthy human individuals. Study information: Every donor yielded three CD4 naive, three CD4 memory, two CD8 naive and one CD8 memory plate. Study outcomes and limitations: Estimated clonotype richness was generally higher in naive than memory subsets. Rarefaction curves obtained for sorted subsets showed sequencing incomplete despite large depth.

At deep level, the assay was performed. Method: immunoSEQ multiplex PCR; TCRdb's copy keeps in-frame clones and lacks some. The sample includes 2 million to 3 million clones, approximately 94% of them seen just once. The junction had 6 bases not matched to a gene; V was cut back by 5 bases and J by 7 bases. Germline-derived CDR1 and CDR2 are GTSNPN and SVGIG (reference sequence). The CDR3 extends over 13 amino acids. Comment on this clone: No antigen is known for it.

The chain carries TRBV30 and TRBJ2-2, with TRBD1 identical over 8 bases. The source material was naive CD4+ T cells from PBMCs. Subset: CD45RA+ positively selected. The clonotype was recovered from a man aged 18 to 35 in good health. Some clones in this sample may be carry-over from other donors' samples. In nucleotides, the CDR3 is TGTGCCTGGGCCCCACAGGGGGTCGGGGAGCTGTTTTTT. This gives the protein CAWAPQGVGELFF.